The rows below give T cell receptor beta chains drawn from one sample of a study of a mutant IDH1 vaccine in newly diagnosed glioma. Antigen specificity for these receptors is unknown. Sequencing was performed with immunoSEQ multiplex PCR; in TCRdb, only in-frame clones are kept and a portion is missing. The repertoire holds over 25,000 clones, with roughly 79% as singletons. The sample was PBMCs, taken from a glioma patient whose treatment included an IDH1 peptide vaccine. These receptors were taken from a woman aged 25 to 39 with glioma. Some clones in this sample may be carry-over from other donors' samples. CDR3s include the opening cysteine and the closing phenylalanine or tryptophan. The D gene is left open where the match is weak. Clone size is stated in some rows and not others, as once, few, many or a class when expanded.

V: TRBV7-5; J: TRBJ1-1; D: -; size: -; DNA: TGTGCCAGCAGCTTAGTCCCCCAAGTCACTGAAGCTTTCTTT; CDR3: CASSLVPQVTEAFF
V: TRBV5-4; J: TRBJ2-7; D: TRBD2; size: -; DNA: TGTGCCAGCAGCTCCATGGGCGGGAGAAGGTACGAGCAGTACTTC; CDR3: CASSSMGGRRYEQYF
V: TRBV7-2; J: TRBJ1-2; D: -; size: -; DNA: TGTGCCAGCAGCCCCCGGGATCGGAACTACCTCTATGGCTACACCTTC; CDR3: CASSPRDRNYLYGYTF
V: TRBV7-9; J: TRBJ2-7; D: TRBD2; size: -; DNA: TGTGCCAGCAGCCCGCGGACTAGCGGGAGGGCCTCCTACGAGCAGTACTTC; CDR3: CASSPRTSGRASYEQYF
V: TRBV27; J: TRBJ2-1; D: -; size: -; DNA: TGTGCCAGCAGTATGCAGGGGGCGGGAGGAGAGAATGAGCAGTTCTTC; CDR3: CASSMQGAGGENEQFF
V: TRBV4-1; J: TRBJ2-2; D: TRBD1; size: -; DNA: TGCGCCAGCAGCCAAGAACCGGGACAGGGCACCGGGGAGCTGTTTTTT; CDR3: CASSQEPGQGTGELFF
V: TRBV5-4; J: TRBJ1-5; D: TRBD1; size: -; DNA: TGTGCCAGCAGCTTGGTAGACAGGGAAGGACAGCCCCAGCATTTT; CDR3: CASSLVDREGQPQHF
V: TRBV7-8; J: TRBJ2-1; D: TRBD2; size: -; DNA: TGTGCCAGCAGCTTAAGTGGGAATAGCGGGACCTCCTACAATGAGCAGTTCTTC; CDR3: CASSLSGNSGTSYNEQFF
V: TRBV20-1; J: TRBJ1-1; D: -; size: few; DNA: TGCAGTGCTAGGGCAGGGGTTGAAGCTTTCTTT; CDR3: CSARAGVEAFF
V: TRBV27; J: TRBJ2-7; D: TRBD2; size: -; DNA: TGTGCCAGCAGTAGCCTAGCGGGAGGGCGAAACGAGCAGTACTTC; CDR3: CASSSLAGGRNEQYF
V: TRBV7-8; J: TRBJ2-5; D: TRBD2; size: -; DNA: TGTGCCAGCAGTTTTAGCGGGGAGCAGTACTTC; CDR3: CASSFSGEQYF
V: TRBV4-1; J: TRBJ2-2; D: -; size: -; DNA: TGCGCCAGCAGCCAACAACAGTCATCCGGGGAGCTGTTTTTT; CDR3: CASSQQQSSGELFF
V: TRBV30; J: TRBJ2-7; D: TRBD1; size: -; DNA: TGTGCCTGGAGTGCCGGGACAGCGAGCGAGCAGTACTTC; CDR3: CAWSAGTASEQYF
V: TRBV9; J: TRBJ1-1; D: -; size: few; DNA: TGTGCCAGCAGCGTCCTGAGCGGCACTGAAGCTTTCTTT; CDR3: CASSVLSGTEAFF
V: TRBV29-1; J: TRBJ2-3; D: -; size: -; DNA: TGCAGCGTTGAAGGTCAGAAGGCAGATACGCAGTATTTT; CDR3: CSVEGQKADTQYF
V: TRBV14; J: TRBJ1-2; D: TRBD1; size: -; DNA: TGTGCCAGCAGCCAGCCGGACAGGGGGCTACACTTC; CDR3: CASSQPDRGLHF
V: TRBV30; J: TRBJ2-1; D: -; size: few; DNA: TGTGCCTGCCCTAAGGCGTCTTTCTACAATGAGCAGTTCTTC; CDR3: CACPKASFYNEQFF
V: TRBV6-5; J: TRBJ1-2; D: -; size: -; DNA: TGTGCCAGCAGTTACTCAGGAGGGAAAAGTTATGGCTACACCTTC; CDR3: CASSYSGGKSYGYTF
V: TRBV11-2; J: TRBJ1-2; D: -; size: -; DNA: TGTGCCAGCAGCCCGGACGGTCTCTATGGCTACACCTTC; CDR3: CASSPDGLYGYTF
V: TRBV2; J: TRBJ1-2; D: -; size: few; DNA: TGTGCCAGCAGACAGACAGTGTCGAACTATGGCTACACCTTC; CDR3: CASRQTVSNYGYTF
V: TRBV2; J: TRBJ1-1; D: -; size: -; DNA: TGTGCCAGCGTCAAGGAAGGGTACACTGAAGCTTTCTTT; CDR3: CASVKEGYTEAFF
V: TRBV19; J: TRBJ2-7; D: -; size: -; DNA: TGTGCCTGTAGCCCGGGGAGCGCCTACGAGCAGTACTTC; CDR3: CACSPGSAYEQYF
V: TRBV7-9; J: TRBJ2-2; D: -; size: once; DNA: TGTGCCAGCAGCCCATGGGACGGGACAAACACCGGGGAGCTGTTTTTT; CDR3: CASSPWDGTNTGELFF
V: TRBV7-9; J: TRBJ2-3; D: TRBD1; size: few; DNA: TGTGCCAGCAGCTTAGGAGACAGGGGGGGCACAGATACGCAGTATTTT; CDR3: CASSLGDRGGTDTQYF
V: TRBV2; J: TRBJ2-1; D: TRBD1; size: -; DNA: TGTGCCAGCAGCGCCGACCGGGACAGGTCCAATGAGCAGTTCTTC; CDR3: CASSADRDRSNEQFF
V: TRBV11-2; J: TRBJ2-7; D: -; size: -; DNA: TGTGCCAGCAGCGCAGACTCCTACGAGCAGTACTTC; CDR3: CASSADSYEQYF
V: TRBV19; J: TRBJ1-1; D: TRBD1; size: -; DNA: TGTGCCAGTAAGAAGGGGGCCCGGTCTGAAGCTTTCTTT; CDR3: CASKKGARSEAFF
V: TRBV7-9; J: TRBJ2-1; D: TRBD2; size: once; DNA: TGTGCCAGCAGTCTGCTAGCGGGAGTTAGAAATGAGCAGTTCTTC; CDR3: CASSLLAGVRNEQFF
V: TRBV2; J: TRBJ1-2; D: -; size: -; DNA: TGTGCCAGCAGTGATAGTCAGGCCTACAACTATGGCTACACCTTC; CDR3: CASSDSQAYNYGYTF
V: TRBV5-4; J: TRBJ1-1; D: -; size: -; DNA: TGTGCCAGCAGCTTGGGAAGGGGAAGGGAGAACACTGAAGCTTTCTTT; CDR3: CASSLGRGRENTEAFF
V: TRBV28; J: TRBJ1-4; D: -; size: few; DNA: TGTGCCAGCAGTTCACGAATACAGCGGGTTGAGAAACTGTTTTTT; CDR3: CASSSRIQRVEKLFF
V: TRBV11-2; J: TRBJ1-2; D: -; size: -; DNA: TGTGCCAGCAGCTCGACATCGCTCTATGGCTACACCTTC; CDR3: CASSSTSLYGYTF
V: TRBV7-9; J: TRBJ2-7; D: -; size: -; DNA: TGTGCCAGCAGCCTTACCGGACAGTTCCTCTCCTACGAGCAGTACTTC; CDR3: CASSLTGQFLSYEQYF
V: TRBV10-3; J: TRBJ2-7; D: TRBD2; size: -; DNA: TGTGCCACCAGCGGGAGGCCCTACGAGCAGTACTTC; CDR3: CATSGRPYEQYF
V: TRBV2; J: TRBJ1-5; D: TRBD1; size: -; DNA: TGTGCCAGCAACCGAGGGGACAGTTCCACGATAGAGCCCCAGCATTTT; CDR3: CASNRGDSSTIEPQHF
V: TRBV7-9; J: TRBJ2-4; D: -; size: -; DNA: TGTGCCAGCATCCCGGGCGGGTACGAAAACATTCAGTACTTC; CDR3: CASIPGGYENIQYF
V: TRBV6-1; J: TRBJ2-3; D: -; size: -; DNA: TGTGCCAGCAGGGACCCCTGGTCAGTCACAGATACGCAGTATTTT; CDR3: CASRDPWSVTDTQYF